This TCR beta chain derives from a study of cytomegalovirus exposure and HLA in healthy donors. V lost 4 bases to trimming and J lost 5 bases; unmatched junction nucleotides: 10. Germline V gives CDR1 SGHAT, CDR2 FQNNGV. The CDR3 runs 15 residues. This clone came up once. Amplification used 60 Vbeta primers and 13 Jbeta primers. TCRdb keeps only in-frame clones here, not all; method: immunoSEQ multiplex PCR. The sample lists more than 95,000 clones, approximately 81% occurring once. The sequenced material came from PBMCs. This chain uses TRBV11-2 with TRBJ2-7, with TRBD2 identical over 8 bases. The sequence was collected from a woman in her thirties in good health and CMV-seronegative. CDR3 coding DNA: TGTGCCAGCAGCTCGGGGGGGGATAGTTATCACGAGCAGTACTTC. It codes for CASSSGGDSYHEQYF.